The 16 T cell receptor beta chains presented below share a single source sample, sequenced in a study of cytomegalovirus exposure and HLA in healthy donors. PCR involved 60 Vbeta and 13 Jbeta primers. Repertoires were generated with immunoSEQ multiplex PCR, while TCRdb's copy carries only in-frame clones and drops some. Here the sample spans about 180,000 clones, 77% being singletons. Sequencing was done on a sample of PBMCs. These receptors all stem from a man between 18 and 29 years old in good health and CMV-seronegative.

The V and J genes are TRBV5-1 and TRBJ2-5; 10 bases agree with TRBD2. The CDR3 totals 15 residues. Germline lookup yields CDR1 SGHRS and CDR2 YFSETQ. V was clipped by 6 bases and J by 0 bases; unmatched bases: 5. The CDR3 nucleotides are TGCGCCAGCAAGTCGACTAGCGGGTACCAAGAGACCCAGTACTTC. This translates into CASKSTSGYQETQYF.

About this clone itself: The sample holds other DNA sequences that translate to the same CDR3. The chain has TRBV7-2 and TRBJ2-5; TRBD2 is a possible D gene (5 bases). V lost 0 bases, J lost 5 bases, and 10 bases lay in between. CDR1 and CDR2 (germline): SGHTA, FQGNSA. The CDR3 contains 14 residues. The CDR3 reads CASSLAGEGETQYF. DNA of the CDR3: TGTGCCAGCAGCTTAGCGGGAGAAGGGGAGACCCAGTACTTC.

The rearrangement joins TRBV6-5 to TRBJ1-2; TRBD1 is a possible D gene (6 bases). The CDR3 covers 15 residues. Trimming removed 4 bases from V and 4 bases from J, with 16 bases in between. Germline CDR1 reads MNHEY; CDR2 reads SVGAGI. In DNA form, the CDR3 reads TGTGCCAGCAGTTCCACCAGGGGTGGTAGCTATGGCTACACCTTC. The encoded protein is CASSSTRGGSYGYTF.

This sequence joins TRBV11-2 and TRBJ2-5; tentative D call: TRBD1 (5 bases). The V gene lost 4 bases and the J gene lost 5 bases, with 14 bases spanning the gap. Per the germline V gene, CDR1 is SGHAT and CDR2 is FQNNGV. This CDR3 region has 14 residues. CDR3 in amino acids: CASSSRVKGETQYF. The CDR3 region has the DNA TGTGCCAGCAGCTCCAGGGTAAAGGGGGAGACCCAGTACTTC. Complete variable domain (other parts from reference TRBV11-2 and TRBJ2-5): EAGVAQSPRYKIIEKRQSVAFWCNPISGHATLYWYQQILGQGPKLLIQFQNNGVVDDSQLPKDRFSAERLKGVDSTLKIQPAKLEDSAVYLCASSSRVKGETQYFGPGTRLLVL.

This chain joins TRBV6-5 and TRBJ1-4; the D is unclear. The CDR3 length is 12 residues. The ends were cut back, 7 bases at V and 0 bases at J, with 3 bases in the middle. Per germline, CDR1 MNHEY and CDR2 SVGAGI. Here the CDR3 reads CASKPTNEKLFF. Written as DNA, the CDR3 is TGTGCCAGCAAGCCAACTAATGAAAAACTGTTTTTT.

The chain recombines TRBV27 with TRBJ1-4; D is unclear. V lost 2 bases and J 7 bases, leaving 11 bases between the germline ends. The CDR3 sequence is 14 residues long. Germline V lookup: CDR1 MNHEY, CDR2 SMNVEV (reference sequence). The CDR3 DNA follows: TGTGCCAGCAGTTTAGGGAGGCATGGTGAAAAACTGTTTTTT. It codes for CASSLGRHGEKLFF.

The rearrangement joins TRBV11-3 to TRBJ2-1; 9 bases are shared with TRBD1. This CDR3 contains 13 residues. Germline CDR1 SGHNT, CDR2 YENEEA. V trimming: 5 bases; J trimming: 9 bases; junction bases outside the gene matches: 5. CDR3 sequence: CASSQQGAAEQFF. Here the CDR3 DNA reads TGTGCCAGCAGCCAACAGGGGGCCGCTGAGCAGTTCTTC.

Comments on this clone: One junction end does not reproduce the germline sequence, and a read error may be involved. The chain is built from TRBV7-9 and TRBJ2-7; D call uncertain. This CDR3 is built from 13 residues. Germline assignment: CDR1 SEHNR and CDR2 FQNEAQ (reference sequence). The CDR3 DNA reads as TGTTCCAGCAGCGTCGCCCTCGGGTACGAGCAGTACTTC. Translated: CSSSVALGYEQYF.

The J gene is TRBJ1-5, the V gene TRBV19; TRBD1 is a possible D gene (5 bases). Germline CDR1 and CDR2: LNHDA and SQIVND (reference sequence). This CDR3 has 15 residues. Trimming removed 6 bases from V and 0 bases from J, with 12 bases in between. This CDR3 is CASRTTEYSNQPQHF. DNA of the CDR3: TGTGCCAGTAGGACGACAGAGTATAGCAATCAGCCCCAGCATTTT.

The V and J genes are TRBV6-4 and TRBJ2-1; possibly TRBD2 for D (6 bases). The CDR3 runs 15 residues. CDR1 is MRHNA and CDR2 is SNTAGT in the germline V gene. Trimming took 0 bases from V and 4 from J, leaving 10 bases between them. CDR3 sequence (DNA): TGTGCCAGCAGTGACTCTAGCGGAGAATACAATGAGCAGTTCTTC. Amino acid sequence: CASSDSSGEYNEQFF.

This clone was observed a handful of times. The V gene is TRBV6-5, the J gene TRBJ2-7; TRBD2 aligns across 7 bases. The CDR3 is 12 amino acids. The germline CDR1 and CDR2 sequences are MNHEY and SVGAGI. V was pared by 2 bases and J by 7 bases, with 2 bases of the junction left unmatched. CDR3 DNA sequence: TGTGCCAGCAGTTACCCAGCGGGAGAGCAGTACTTC. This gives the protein CASSYPAGEQYF.

DNA for the CDR3: TGTGCCAGCAGTCTGGACTCGCATCAGCCCCAGCATTTT. Its translation is CASSLDSHQPQHF. This chain uses TRBV25-1 with TRBJ1-5; no clear D. The CDR3 contains 13 residues. V dropped 5 bases and J dropped 5 bases, with 10 bases sitting between them. Germline values: CDR1 MGHDK, CDR2 SYGVNS.

This CDR3 reads CASSLSGNTEAFF. In DNA, the CDR3 is TGTGCCAGCAGTCTTTCAGGGAACACTGAAGCTTTCTTT. The rearrangement uses TRBV25-1 and TRBJ1-1; D gene ambiguous. The CDR3 loop spans 13 amino acids. V was pared by 5 bases and J by 1 base, with 8 bases between. Germline values: CDR1 MGHDK, CDR2 SYGVNS.

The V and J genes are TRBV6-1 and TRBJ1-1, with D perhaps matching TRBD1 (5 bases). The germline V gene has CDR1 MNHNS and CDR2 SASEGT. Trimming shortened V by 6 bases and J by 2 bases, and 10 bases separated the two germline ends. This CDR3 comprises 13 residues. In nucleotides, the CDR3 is TGTGCCAGCAGGCCGACAGTAAACACTGAAGCTTTCTTT. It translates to CASRPTVNTEAFF.

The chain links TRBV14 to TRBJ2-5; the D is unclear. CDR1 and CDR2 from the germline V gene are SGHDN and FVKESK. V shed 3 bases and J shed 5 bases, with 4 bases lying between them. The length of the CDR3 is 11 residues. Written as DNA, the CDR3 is TGTGCCAGCAGCCAGAGGGAGACCCAGTACTTC. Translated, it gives CASSQRETQYF.

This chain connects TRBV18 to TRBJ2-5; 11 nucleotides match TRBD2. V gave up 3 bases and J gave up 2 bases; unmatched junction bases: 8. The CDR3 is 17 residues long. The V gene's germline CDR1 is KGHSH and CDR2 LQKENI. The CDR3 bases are TGTGCCAGCTCACCCTACCTGGGGACTAGCGGTCAAGAGACCCAGTACTTC. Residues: CASSPYLGTSGQETQYF.